This section outlines one TCR beta chain sequence together with its context. CDR1 SGHDT and CDR2 YYEEEE come from the germline V gene. J was trimmed by 5 bases and V by 0 bases; bases with no gene match: 3. The CDR3 is 15 amino acids. Sequencing used immunoSEQ multiplex PCR; TCRdb keeps in-frame clones, though not all of them. Here the sample spans under 95,000 clones, 79% being singletons. The sample originates from a study of blood T cell repertoires in COVID-19. The chain combines TRBV5-6 with TRBJ1-2, with 11 bases matching TRBD1. The sequenced material came from peripheral blood. This clonotype originated in a man in his sixties or seventies with acute or convalescent COVID-19. Written as DNA, the CDR3 is TGTGCCAGCAGCTTGGGGACAGGGGGCAGGTATGGCTACACCTTC. Its translation is CASSLGTGGRYGYTF.